This T cell receptor beta chain was identified during a study of blood T cell repertoires in COVID-19. Whole-study context: Material from acute and convalescent COVID-19 was sourced from the United States, Italy and Spain. T cells, B-cell-depleted T cells, or PBMCs supplied cDNA or gDNA.

Original analysis: Amplification of reference gene primers was used by the study to estimate nucleated cell counts. Libraries were prepared by immunoSEQ multiplex PCR; TCRdb keeps only in-frame clonotypes and omits some of them. V and J calls and clone size are those listed in that table; D and trimming were worked out from the DNA. The repertoire consists of 150,000 to 200,000 clones, with roughly nine tenths occurring once and the leading ten covering less than 1%. CDR1 is LGHNT, CDR2 FRNRAP, per germline. Trimming cost V 0 bases and J 3 bases, with 21 bases left between them. The CDR3 totals 18 residues.

The clonotype originates from a man younger than 35 with acute or convalescent COVID-19. Sequencing was carried out using peripheral blood. This sequence joins TRBV12-5 and TRBJ2-7; a possible D gene is TRBD1 (6 bases). The CDR3 is CASGLVRQALTTNYEQYF. CDR3 coding DNA: TGTGCTAGTGGTTTGGTCCGACAGGCCCTAACGACAAACTACGAGCAGTACTTC.